Each of the 6 T cell receptor beta chains below was sequenced from the same sample in a study of cytomegalovirus exposure and HLA in healthy donors. Some clones are missing from TCRdb's copy, which holds only in-frame ones; the method was immunoSEQ multiplex PCR. The sample holds about 65,000 clones, 85% to 95% seen once. Sequencing was done on a sample of PBMCs. The receptors originated from a man between 18 and 35 years old in good health and CMV-seropositive.

This rearrangement joins TRBV7-2 to TRBJ2-4; a weak D match, TRBD2 (6 bases). The germline V and J ends were trimmed by 4 bases and 0 bases, with 16 bases remaining between them. This CDR3 has 17 residues. Germline V gene sequence: CDR1 SGHTA, CDR2 FQGNSA. CDR3 bases: TGTGCCAGCAGCTCTATGACTAGTAAACTAGCCAAAAACATTCAGTACTTC. Its translation: CASSSMTSKLAKNIQYF.

This clone was counted once. The chain joins TRBV6-5 to TRBJ1-1; the D gene is possibly TRBD1 (5 bases). V lost 7 bases, J lost 4 bases, and 13 bases lay in between. The CDR3 covers 13 residues. Germline V gene lookup returns CDR1 MNHEY and CDR2 SVGAGI. The CDR3 spells CASKWGDGTEAFF. DNA of the CDR3: TGTGCCAGCAAGTGGGGCGATGGCACTGAAGCTTTCTTT.

The chain couples TRBV5-4 to TRBJ2-7; D perhaps matches TRBD1 (7 bases). The CDR3 runs 14 residues. Germline lookup yields CDR1 SGHNT and CDR2 YYREEE (reference sequence). V shed 4 bases and J shed 1 base, with 12 bases lying between them. CDR3 sequence: CASSPTGTSYEQYF. DNA for the CDR3: TGTGCCAGCAGCCCGACAGGGACTTCCTACGAGCAGTACTTC.

The chain combines TRBV28 with TRBJ1-6, with 8 bases fitting TRBD1. CDR1 is MDHEN, CDR2 SYDVKM, per germline. V trimming: 6 bases; J trimming: 7 bases; junction bases outside the gene matches: 5. CDR3 length: 14 residues. This chain's CDR3 is CASSLTGVNSPLHF. CDR3 sequence (DNA): TGTGCCAGCAGCCTGACAGGGGTGAATTCACCCCTCCACTTT.

V is TRBV6-5 and J is TRBJ2-1, with D possibly matching TRBD2 (6 bases). Between the trimmed V and J ends, which lost 0 bases and 3 bases, there was a span of 12 bases. The CDR3 runs to 16 residues. CDR1 is MNHEY and CDR2 is SVGAGI in the germline V gene. The CDR3 protein is CASSYSITRGYNEQFF. The CDR3 bases are TGTGCCAGCAGTTACTCGATTACGCGGGGCTACAATGAGCAGTTCTTC.

This rearrangement joins TRBV19 to TRBJ2-5; no reliable D call. The CDR3 runs 13 residues. V was cut by 4 bases and J by 0 bases, with 6 bases left in between. The germline CDR1 and CDR2 sequences are LNHDA and SQIVND (reference sequence). For the CDR3, the DNA is TGTGCCAGTAGTACCCAGTACCAAGAGACCCAGTACTTC. As protein: CASSTQYQETQYF.